This T cell receptor beta chain was sequenced for a study of cytomegalovirus exposure and HLA in healthy donors. Looking at the study overall: Both the 100 to 150 validation repertoires and the 666 first-cohort repertoires used the same platform, as reported by a later analysis.

General study points: Accounts indicate the classifier identified cytomegalovirus status with strong specificity and sensitivity. The study flagged some 170 TCR beta chains as cytomegalovirus-associated.

CDR1 is SEHNR and CDR2 is FQNEAQ in the germline V gene (reference sequence). This CDR3 has 13 residues. Trimming stripped 2 bases from V and 5 bases from J, with 10 bases between. Note on this clone: Its antigen remains unidentified.

Some clones are missing from TCRdb's copy, which holds only in-frame ones; the method was immunoSEQ multiplex PCR. Of roughly 150,000 clones listed, 90% to 97% were seen once; the top ten hold approximately 0.82%. This receptor was taken from a woman between 18 and 30 years old in good health and CMV-seronegative. The sequenced material came from PBMCs. V and J are TRBV7-9 and TRBJ2-7; weak D call: TRBD1 (5 bases). Here the CDR3 reads CASSLLTVDEQYF. The CDR3 DNA reads TGTGCCAGCAGCTTACTGACAGTCGACGAGCAGTACTTC.